This T cell receptor (beta chain) was sequenced for a study of blood T cell repertoires in COVID-19. Whole-study context: From T cells, B-cell-depleted T cells, or PBMCs came the material, which was cDNA or gDNA.

This clone has a handful of counts. Per the original methods: Reference gene primer amplification gave estimated nucleated cell counts. Data came from immunoSEQ multiplex PCR; TCRdb stores just in-frame clones and leaves some out. V and J calls and clone size come straight from that table; D and trimming were deduced from the DNA. The sample holds roughly 230,000 clones, almost 90% seen once. Trimming removed 9 bases from V and 0 bases from J, with 15 bases in between. This CDR3 region has 15 residues. Per the germline V gene, CDR1 is LNHDA and CDR2 is SQIVND (reference sequence). Patients of the Seattle cohort, enrolled during active infection, were followed longitudinally.

The specimen was peripheral blood. The chain combines TRBV19 with TRBJ1-5; no clear D. The TCR originated in an older woman with COVID-19, enrolled during active disease. The CDR3 loop reads CASTRLANSNQPQHF. As DNA, the CDR3 is TGTGCCAGCACCCGCCTGGCAAATAGCAATCAGCCCCAGCATTTT.